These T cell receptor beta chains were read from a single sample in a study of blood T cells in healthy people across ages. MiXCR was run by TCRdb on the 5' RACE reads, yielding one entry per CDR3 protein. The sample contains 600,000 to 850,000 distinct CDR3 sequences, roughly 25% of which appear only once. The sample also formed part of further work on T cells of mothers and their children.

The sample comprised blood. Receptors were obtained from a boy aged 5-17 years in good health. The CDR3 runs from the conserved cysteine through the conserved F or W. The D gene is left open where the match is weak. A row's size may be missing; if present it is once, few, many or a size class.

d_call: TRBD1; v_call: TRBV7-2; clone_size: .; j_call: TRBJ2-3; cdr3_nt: TGTGCCAGCAGCCCGAGGACAGGGGGCGCGGCAGATACGCAGTATTTT; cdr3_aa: CASSPRTGGAADTQYF
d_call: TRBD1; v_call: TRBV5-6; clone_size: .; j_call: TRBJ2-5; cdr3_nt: TGTGCCAGCAGCTCCGGGACAGCCCCTTGGGAGACCCAGTACTTC; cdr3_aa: CASSSGTAPWETQYF
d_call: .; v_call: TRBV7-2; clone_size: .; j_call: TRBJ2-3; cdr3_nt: TGTGCCAGCAGCGTCCTCGGGGGGCCTCAAGATACGCAGTATTTT; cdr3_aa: CASSVLGGPQDTQYF
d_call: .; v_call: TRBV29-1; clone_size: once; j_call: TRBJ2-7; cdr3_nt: TGCAGCGTTGAAATGGCAGAATCCTACGCGCAGTACTTC; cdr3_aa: CSVEMAESYAQYF
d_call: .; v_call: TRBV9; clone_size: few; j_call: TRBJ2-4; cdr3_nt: TGTGCCAGCAGCGTAGGAGGGGGGGCTGGCAACATTCAGTACTTC; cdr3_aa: CASSVGGGAGNIQYF
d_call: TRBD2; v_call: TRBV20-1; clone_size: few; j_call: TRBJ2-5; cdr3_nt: TGCAGTGCTAGAAGGGAGGGCCAAGGGGCCCAGTACTTC; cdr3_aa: CSARREGQGAQYF
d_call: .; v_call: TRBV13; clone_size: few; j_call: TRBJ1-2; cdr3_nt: TGTGCCAGCAGCGACGGACGGTCTAACTATGGCTACACCTTC; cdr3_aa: CASSDGRSNYGYTF
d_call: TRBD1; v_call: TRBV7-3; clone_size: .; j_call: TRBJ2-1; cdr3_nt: TGTGCCAGCAGCGTTACCTTGGGACAGGGTGAGCAGTTCTTC; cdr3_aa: CASSVTLGQGEQFF
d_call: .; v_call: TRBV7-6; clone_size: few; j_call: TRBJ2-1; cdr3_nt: TGTGCCAGCAGTTCTGGGCGGTACAATGAGCAGTTCTTC; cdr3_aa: CASSSGRYNEQFF
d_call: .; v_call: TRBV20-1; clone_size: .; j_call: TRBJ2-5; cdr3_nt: TGCAGTGCTCATCGGCCAATCGGGGAGACCCAGTACTTC; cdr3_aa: CSAHRPIGETQYF